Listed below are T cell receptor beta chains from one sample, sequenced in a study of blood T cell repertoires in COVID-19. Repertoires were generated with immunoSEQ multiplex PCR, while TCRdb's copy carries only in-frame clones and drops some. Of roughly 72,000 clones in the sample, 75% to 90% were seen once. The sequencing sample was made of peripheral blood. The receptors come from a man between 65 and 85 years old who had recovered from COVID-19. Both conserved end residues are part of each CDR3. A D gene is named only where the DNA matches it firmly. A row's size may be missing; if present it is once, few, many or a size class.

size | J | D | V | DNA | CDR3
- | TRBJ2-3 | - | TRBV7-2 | TGTGCCAGCAGCTTTGGGGGCGGGCCGACTGAGGGTACGCAGTATTTT | CASSFGGGPTEGTQYF
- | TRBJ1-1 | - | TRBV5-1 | TGCGCCAGCAGCTCTCAGGGAACGGAGAACACTGAAGCTTTCTTT | CASSSQGTENTEAFF
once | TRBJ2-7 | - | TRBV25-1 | TGTGCCAGCAGTCGCGGCTCCTACGAGCAGTACTTC | CASSRGSYEQYF
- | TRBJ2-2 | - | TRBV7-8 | TGTGCCAGCAGCATGCAGGGAAGGTTGGTCACCGGGGAGCTGTTTTTT | CASSMQGRLVTGELFF
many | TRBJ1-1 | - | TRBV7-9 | TGTGCCAGCAGCTTAAGCAGGGCGCAGAACACTGAAGCTTTCTTT | CASSLSRAQNTEAFF
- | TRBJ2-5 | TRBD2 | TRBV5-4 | TGTGCCAGCAGCCGAACTAGCGGGTCACAAGAGACCCAGTACTTC | CASSRTSGSQETQYF
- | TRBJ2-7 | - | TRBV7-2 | TGTGCCAGCAGCTTAGGCGAATACGAGCAGTACTTC | CASSLGEYEQYF
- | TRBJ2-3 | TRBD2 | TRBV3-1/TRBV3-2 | TGTGCCAGCAGACCCGGGGGGGCTCGATACGATACGCAGTATTTT | CASRPGGARYDTQYF
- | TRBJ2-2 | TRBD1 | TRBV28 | TGTGCCACCTGGGACAGGGGGCTCGGGGAGCTGTTTTTT | CATWDRGLGELFF
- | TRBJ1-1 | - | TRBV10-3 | TGTGCCATCAGTGACAAACCCGGGGGGACTGAAGCTTTCTTT | CAISDKPGGTEAFF
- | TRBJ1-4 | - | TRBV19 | TGTGCCAGTAGTATTGGGCAGAGTAATGAAAAACTGTTTTTT | CASSIGQSNEKLFF
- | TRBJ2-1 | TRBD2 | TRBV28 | TGTGCCAGCAGTTTACCCCTAGCGGGAGTGTCCTACAATGAGCAGTTCTTC | CASSLPLAGVSYNEQFF
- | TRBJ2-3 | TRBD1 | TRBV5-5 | TGTGCCAGCAGCTTCAACCGGGACAGGGGGCGGTGGGATACGCAGTATTTT | CASSFNRDRGRWDTQYF
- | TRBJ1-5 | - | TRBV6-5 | TGTGCCAGCAGTTACTCGCCGAGGAATCAGCCCCAGCATTTT | CASSYSPRNQPQHF
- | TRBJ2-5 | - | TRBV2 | TGTGCCAGCAGTGGGACCAGGGTGGGGCGCGAGACCCAGTACTTC | CASSGTRVGRETQYF
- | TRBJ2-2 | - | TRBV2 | TGTGCCAGCAGTGAAGGGGCGACCTCGGACACCGGGGAGCTGTTTTTT | CASSEGATSDTGELFF
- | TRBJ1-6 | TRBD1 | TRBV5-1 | TGCGCCTCGTCCGGGACAGGGTTTGTTAACTCACCCCTCCACTTT | CASSGTGFVNSPLHF
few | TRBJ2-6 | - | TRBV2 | TGTGCCAGCAGCGGATCCCACGGGTTGAACGTCCTGACTTTC | CASSGSHGLNVLTF
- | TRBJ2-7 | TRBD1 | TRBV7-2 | TGTGCCAGCAGCCCGAGACAGGGCGCCTACGAGCAGTACTTC | CASSPRQGAYEQYF
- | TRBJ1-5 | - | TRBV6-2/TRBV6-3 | TGTGCCAGCAGTTACGGGGGGGACTTCCGGCATCAGCCCCAGCATTTT | CASSYGGDFRHQPQHF
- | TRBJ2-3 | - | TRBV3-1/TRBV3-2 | TGTGCCAGCAGCCAAGACGATCGGGTTTTTGATACGCAGTATTTT | CASSQDDRVFDTQYF
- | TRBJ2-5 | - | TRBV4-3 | TGCGCCAGCAGCCTCAACAGGGTACAAGAGACCCAGTACTTC | CASSLNRVQETQYF
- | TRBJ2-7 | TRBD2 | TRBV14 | TGTGCCAGCAGCCGCTTGACTAGCGGGATCTACGAGCAGTACTTC | CASSRLTSGIYEQYF
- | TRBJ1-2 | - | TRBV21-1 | TGTGCCAGCAGCTTAGGGGACAGACCTAACTATGGCTACACCTTC | CASSLGDRPNYGYTF
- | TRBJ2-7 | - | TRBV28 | TGTGCCAGCAGCGCCAATGGGGAGACCTACGAGCAGTACTTC | CASSANGETYEQYF
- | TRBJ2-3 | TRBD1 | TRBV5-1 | TGCGCCAGCAGCTTGAACCAGGGGGCACAAGATACGCAGTATTTT | CASSLNQGAQDTQYF
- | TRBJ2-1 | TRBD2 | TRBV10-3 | TGTGCCATCAGTATAGCGGGAGAGGCGGATGAGCAGTTCTTC | CAISIAGEADEQFF
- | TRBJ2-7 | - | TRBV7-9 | TGTGCCAGCAGCTTAGGAGGACACTCCCATGAGGAGCAGTACTTC | CASSLGGHSHEEQYF
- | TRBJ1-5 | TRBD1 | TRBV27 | TGTGCCAGCAGTTCGGGGGACAGCAACGTTGAGCCCCAGCATTTT | CASSSGDSNVEPQHF
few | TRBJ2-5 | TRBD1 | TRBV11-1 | TGTGCCAGCAGCCTACAGGGGGCGCGGGGCCAAGAGACCCAGTACTTC | CASSLQGARGQETQYF
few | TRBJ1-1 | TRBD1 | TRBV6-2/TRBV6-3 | TGTGCCAGCAGTGGGGCGACAGGGAACCCTGAAGCTTTCTTT | CASSGATGNPEAFF
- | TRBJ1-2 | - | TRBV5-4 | TGTGCCAGCACCGTATTACAGACAGATTATGGCTACACCTTC | CASTVLQTDYGYTF
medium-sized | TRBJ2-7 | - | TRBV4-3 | TGCGCCAGCAGCCAAGGCAGGGGAGACTACGAGCAGTACTTC | CASSQGRGDYEQYF
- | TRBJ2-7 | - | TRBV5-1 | TGCGCCAGCAGCTTGGCACTGGGCAGAGCATACGAGCAGTACTTC | CASSLALGRAYEQYF
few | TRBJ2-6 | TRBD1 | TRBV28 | TGTGCCACTGAGACAGGGGCAGAAGCTGGGGCCAACGTCCTGACTTTC | CATETGAEAGANVLTF
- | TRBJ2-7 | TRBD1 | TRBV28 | TGTGCCAGCAGTTTAAAGACAGGGATTCCCTACGAGCAGTACTTC | CASSLKTGIPYEQYF
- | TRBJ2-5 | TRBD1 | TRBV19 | TGTGCCAGTAGTTCCCCCACAGGGGCGAGAGAGACCCAGTACTTC | CASSSPTGARETQYF
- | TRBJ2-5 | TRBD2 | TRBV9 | TGTGCCAGCAGCGTAGGCGGGGGGCCAGAGACCCAGTACTTC | CASSVGGGPETQYF
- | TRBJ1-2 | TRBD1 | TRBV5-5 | TGTGCCAGCAGCTTGGCCCCCGGACAGGGGGATACAATAGGTGGCTACACCTTC | CASSLAPGQGDTIGGYTF
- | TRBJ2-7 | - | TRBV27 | TGTGCCAGCAGTGACCCAGGGGCTATAGTGAGGGAGCAGTACTTC | CASSDPGAIVREQYF
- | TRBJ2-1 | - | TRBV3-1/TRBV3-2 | TGTGCCAGCAGCCAACAGCCAGGAGGCTACAATGAGCAGTTCTTC | CASSQQPGGYNEQFF
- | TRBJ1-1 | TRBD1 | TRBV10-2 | TGCGCCAGCAGGCCAACAGGGGGCAACACTGAAGCTTTCTTT | CASRPTGGNTEAFF
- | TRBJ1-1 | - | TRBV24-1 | TGTGCCACCAGCTCAGGGGTAGGGAACACTGAAGCTTTCTTT | CATSSGVGNTEAFF
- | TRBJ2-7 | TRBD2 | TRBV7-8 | TGTGCCAGCAGTCCTTTAGCGGGAGGGCTTCAAACCTACGAGCAGTACTTC | CASSPLAGGLQTYEQYF
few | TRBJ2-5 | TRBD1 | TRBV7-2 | TGTGCCAGCAGCTCAGGGGGACGGTACCAAGAGACCCAGTACTTC | CASSSGGRYQETQYF
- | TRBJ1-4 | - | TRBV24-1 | TGTGCCACCAGTGACCCGGCACAGGGCTTCAATGAAAAACTGTTTTTT | CATSDPAQGFNEKLFF